Following are 25 T cell receptor beta chains from one sample sequenced in a study of T cell repertoires in cytomegalovirus infection. MiXCR, applied by TCRdb to the reads, yields one record per CDR3 protein. The table records some 500,000 distinct CDR3 sequences, more than 30% of them present only once. Antigens for these TCRs are unknown. Sequencing used cultured PBMCs, obtained from culture after CMV antigen stimulation. These receptors all stem from a human donor in good health (CMV status not recorded). Some clones in this sample may be carry-over from other donors' samples.

The chain recombines TRBV6-5 with TRBJ2-2, with D tentatively TRBD2 (5 bases). This CDR3 comprises 14 residues. The ends were cut back, 10 bases at V and 2 bases at J, with 14 bases in the middle. Germline V gives CDR1 MNHEY, CDR2 SVGAGI. The CDR3 region is CATYTGVNTGELFF. The DNA of the CDR3 is TGTGCCACCTATACCGGGGTTAACACCGGGGAGCTGTTTTTT.

The chain links TRBV20-1 to TRBJ2-3, with 9 bases lining up with TRBD1. The CDR3 is made up of 15 amino acids. Trimming cost V 3 bases and J 5 bases; bases outside gene matches: 9. CDR1 is DFQATT, CDR2 SNEGSKA, per germline (reference sequence). CDR3 sequence: CSASYNTGGGDTQYF. CDR3 DNA sequence: TGCAGTGCTAGTTACAATACAGGGGGCGGAGATACGCAGTATTTT.

This clonotype was observed a few times. A junction boundary mismatches the germline segment, possibly from a read error. This chain links TRBV7-7 with TRBJ2-5; TRBD2 agrees at 8 bases. Germline lookup yields CDR1 SSHAT and CDR2 FNYEAQ (reference sequence). This CDR3 is 14 amino acids long. The CDR3 sequence: CASSTTSGQETQYF. The CDR3 bases are TGTGCTAGCAGCACCACTAGCGGACAAGAGACCCAGTACTTC.

The chain is built from TRBV10-3 and TRBJ1-3, with no clear D. Trimming cost V 0 bases and J 4 bases, with 4 bases left between them. The CDR3 extends over 13 amino acids. Germline lookup yields CDR1 ENHRY and CDR2 SYGVKD. CDR3 DNA sequence: TGTGCCATCAGTGAGTCTCGGGGAAACACCATATATTTT. As protein: CAISESRGNTIYF.

The sample holds a few counts of this clonotype. Germline and junction disagree at one end, which may indicate a read error. The V gene is TRBV7-9, the J gene TRBJ2-1; 9 bases line up with TRBD2. Germline V gives CDR1 SEHNR, CDR2 FQNEAQ (reference sequence). The CDR3 runs to 14 residues. DNA for the CDR3: TGTGCCAGCACCTTAGCGGGAGTCCTCAATGAGCAGTTCTTC. It specifies CASTLAGVLNEQFF.

This clonotype has at least ten counts. V is TRBV7-2 and J is TRBJ1-5; the match to TRBD1 covers 7 bases. CDR3 size: 16 residues. Germline CDR1 and CDR2: SGHTA and FQGNSA. The trim removed 1 base at V and 1 base at J, leaving 4 bases unmatched. CDR3 in DNA: TGTGCCAGCAGCTTAGGACAGGGCGGGAGCAATCAGCCCCAGCATTTT. It specifies CASSLGQGGSNQPQHF.

Here the CDR3 reads CASSPQLSRGLGNEQFF. The CDR3 DNA reads as TGTGCCAGCTCACCACAGCTAAGCAGGGGGCTGGGCAATGAGCAGTTCTTC. This chain links TRBV18 with TRBJ2-1; 8 positions match TRBD1. The trim removed 1 base at V and 6 bases at J, leaving 11 bases unmatched. The germline V gene encodes CDR1 KGHSH and CDR2 LQKENI. The CDR3 has 17 residues.

This clonotype was observed a few times. This chain uses TRBV7-8 with TRBJ1-1; TRBD1 matches at 8 bases. Germline CDR1 SGHVS, CDR2 FQNEAQ. Trimming at V came to 3 bases and at J to 9 bases, leaving 9 bases not matched to a gene. This CDR3 region has 14 residues. Written as DNA, the CDR3 is TGTGCCAGCAGCTTTCGCGAGCAGGGGGCGCAAGCTTTCTTT. It codes for CASSFREQGAQAFF.

In its sample, this clonotype was seen a few times. The gene calls are TRBV20-1 and TRBJ1-1; the match to TRBD1 covers 7 bases. The CDR3 has 13 residues. The germline V gene encodes CDR1 DFQATT and CDR2 SNEGSKA (reference sequence). Here the CDR3 DNA reads TGCAGCATCAAGGGGGCCATTCGGAATGAAGCTTTCTTT. It encodes CSIKGAIRNEAFF.

This clonotype was observed many times. The CDR3 DNA follows: TGTGCCAGCAGCACAAGCGATCAGCCCCAGCATTTT. Its protein product is CASSTSDQPQHF. The chain has TRBV7-2 and TRBJ1-5; D is unresolved. V lost 5 bases and J 5 bases, leaving 7 bases between the germline ends. CDR1 and CDR2 from the germline V gene are SGHTA and FQGNSA. The CDR3 length is 12 residues.

This CDR3 reads CASTYRLADTEAFF. The CDR3 DNA reads as TGTGCCAGCACCTACAGGTTGGCCGACACTGAAGCTTTCTTT. The rearrangement uses TRBV4-2 and TRBJ1-1, with a tentative D call TRBD1 (5 bases). Trimming removed 7 bases from V and 3 bases from J, with 15 bases in between. The CDR3 runs to 14 residues. Germline V gene sequence: CDR1 LGHNA, CDR2 YNFKEQ.

The V call is TRBV7-6, the J call TRBJ2-4, with TRBD2 matching 9 bases. CDR1 is SGHVS and CDR2 is FNYEAQ in the germline V gene. Germline trimming cut 3 bases from V and 4 bases from J; bases unmatched to any gene: 4. CDR3 length: 15 residues. CDR3 coding DNA: TGTGCCAGCAGCTTGATAGCGGGGGCGAAAAACATTCAGTACTTC. Its protein is CASSLIAGAKNIQYF.

This clonotype occurred a few times. This chain uses TRBV7-2 with TRBJ1-3; D uncertain. Germline V gene sequence: CDR1 SGHTA, CDR2 FQGNSA. Deletions cut 4 bases from V and 1 base from J, with 5 bases between. CDR3 size: 13 residues. CDR3 sequence (DNA): TGTGCCAGCAGCTCGGGATCTGGAAACACCATATATTTT. This gives the protein CASSSGSGNTIYF. The full variable domain, with the rest looked up from reference TRBV7-2 and TRBJ1-3, is GAGVSQSPSNKVTEKGKDVELRCDPISGHTALYWYRQSLGQGLEFLIYFQGNSAPDKSGLPSDRFSAERTGGSVSTLTIQRTQQEDSAVYLCASSSGSGNTIYFGEGSWLTVV.

DNA for the CDR3: TGTGCCAGCAGTGAAGTGCAAAGGGCCGAGCAGTACGTC. Amino acid sequence: CASSEVQRAEQYV. The V and J genes are TRBV6-1 and TRBJ2-7, with D unresolved. This CDR3 has 13 residues. V was cut by 1 base and J by 6 bases, with 10 bases left in between. Per germline, CDR1 MNHNS and CDR2 SASEGT.

The chain is built from TRBV28 and TRBJ2-1; 9 nucleotides match TRBD1. Germline V gives CDR1 MDHEN, CDR2 SYDVKM. The CDR3 runs 14 residues. Losses at the gene ends were 7 bases for V and 8 bases for J; bases not matched to a gene: 9. The CDR3 nucleotides read TGTGCCAGCACCTCCGGGACAGGGTTGGATGAGCAGTTCTTC. Its translation: CASTSGTGLDEQFF.

The rearrangement joins TRBV6-6 to TRBJ2-7, with D possibly being TRBD1 (6 bases). The germline gives CDR1 MNHNY, CDR2 SVGAGI (reference sequence). V was clipped by 8 bases and J by 7 bases, with 18 bases between them. This CDR3 is built from 13 residues. The CDR3 DNA is TGTGCCAGCCAGCCCGGACAGAGGAGGGAGCAGTACGTC. It translates to CASQPGQRREQYV.

V gene TRBV4-1 combines with J gene TRBJ1-1; D remains ambiguous. The germline V gene has CDR1 MGHRA and CDR2 YSYEKL. This CDR3 is 16 amino acids long. Between the trimmed V and J ends, which lost 1 base and 6 bases, there was a span of 18 bases. For the CDR3, the DNA is TGCGCCAGCAGCCAAGCTAGCGCCCGACCCTCTTCTGAAGCTTTCTTT. Translation gives CASSQASARPSSEAFF.

This clonotype showed up many times. The chain joins TRBV11-2 to TRBJ2-5, with 7 positions matching TRBD2. This CDR3 spans 12 amino acids. CDR1 and CDR2 (germline): SGHAT, FQNNGV. Trimming took 6 bases from V and 4 from J; bases not matched to a gene: 2. CDR3 residues: CASSAGVETQYF. The CDR3 DNA reads TGTGCCAGCAGTGCGGGAGTAGAGACCCAGTACTTC.

On this clonotype itself: The junction does not match germline at one end; this may be a read error. The chain combines TRBV12-3 or TRBV12-4 with TRBJ2-1; 11 bases agree with TRBD2. The CDR3 has 21 amino acids. The CDR3 loop reads CASSFLVRGGLAGRSYNVQFF. The CDR3 nucleotides read TGTGCCAGCAGTTTCCTCGTAAGGGGCGGACTAGCGGGCCGCTCCTACAATGTGCAGTTCTTC.

This clonotype has a handful of counts. The rearrangement uses TRBV6-5 and TRBJ1-5, with D perhaps matching TRBD1 (6 bases). The germline V gene encodes CDR1 MNHEY and CDR2 SVGAGI. This CDR3 comprises 16 residues. With 0 bases removed from V and 1 base from J, the gap between germline ends came to 10 bases. The CDR3 nucleotides read TGTGCCAGCAGTTACTCGGGCCAGGGGAGCAATCAGCCCCAGCATTTT. This sequence encodes CASSYSGQGSNQPQHF.

The CDR3 nucleotides are TGTGCCAGCAGCTTCCCCCCCCCAACCGGGACTAGCGGCCCCCAGACAGAGACCCAGTACTTC. This encodes CASSFPPPTGTSGPQTETQYF. V and J are TRBV7-2 and TRBJ2-5; 11 nucleotides align to TRBD2. J lost 4 bases, V lost 3 bases, and 22 bases had no gene match. The CDR3 sequence is 21 residues long. CDR1 is SGHTA and CDR2 is FQGNSA in the germline V gene.

In its sample, this clonotype was seen a few times. V and J are TRBV7-3 and TRBJ2-5; either TRBD1 or TRBD2 may supply D (5 bases each). Germline V CDR1 and CDR2: SGHTA, FQGTGA. Trimming pared 4 bases from V and 0 bases from J, leaving 9 bases between. This CDR3 is built from 14 residues. CDR3 sequence reads: CASSSRGNQETQYF. CDR3 bases: TGTGCCAGCAGCTCCCGGGGCAACCAAGAGACCCAGTACTTC.

This rearrangement joins TRBV19 to TRBJ1-1; no clear D. The germline CDR1 and CDR2 sequences are LNHDA and SQIVND (reference sequence). CDR3 length: 17 residues. V lost 5 bases, J lost 2 bases, and 21 bases lay in between. CDR3 sequence reads: CASSYTGSIRVNTEAFF. The CDR3, as DNA: TGTGCCAGTAGTTACACGGGATCGATCCGGGTTAACACTGAAGCTTTCTTT. The whole variable domain, remainder taken from reference TRBV19 and TRBJ1-1, is DGGITQSPKYLFRKEGQNVTLSCEQNLNHDAMYWYRQDPGQGLRLIYYSQIVNDFQKGDIAEGYSVSREKKESFPLTVTSAQKNPTAFYLCASSYTGSIRVNTEAFFGQGTRLTVV.

The chain carries TRBV20-1 and TRBJ2-1; 8 nucleotides agree with TRBD2. V lost 3 bases, J lost 7 bases, and 5 bases stayed unmatched. The CDR3 totals 13 residues. In germline, CDR1 is DFQATT, CDR2 SNEGSKA (reference sequence). The CDR3 here is CSARVAGKNEQFF. The CDR3 bases are TGCAGTGCTAGGGTAGCGGGAAAGAATGAGCAGTTCTTC.

This clonotype was seen only a few times. The chain couples TRBV6-2 or TRBV6-3 to TRBJ2-1, with TRBD2 identical over 8 bases. CDR1 and CDR2 from the germline V gene are MNHEY and SVGEGT. Losses at the gene ends were 8 bases for V and 9 bases for J; bases not matched to a gene: 21. There are 17 residues in the CDR3. CDR3 nucleotide sequence: TGTGCCAGCGTACAACCAGTGTCGGGACTAGGATCAAGTGAGCAGTTCTTC. It encodes CASVQPVSGLGSSEQFF.